This paragraph reports one TCR beta chain. The antigen is undetermined. Patients aged 18 to 65 had newly diagnosed hyperthyroidism of under 2 months' duration. Criteria for exclusion of patients were uncontrolled infection, other autoimmune disease, pregnancy or lactation. From germline, CDR1 is SGHDN and CDR2 FVKESK. This CDR3 is built from 15 residues. Trimming took 1 base from V and 1 from J, leaving 9 bases between them. Researchers amplified the TCR beta CDR3 regions from RNA transcripts. TCR CDR3 underwent first-round RT-PCR with the HTBI primer set. TCRdb ran MiXCR on the multiplex PCR reads and lists one entry per CDR3 protein. The repertoire consists of under 750,000 distinct CDR3 sequences, with under 20% occurring once and the leading ten covering 16%. The data derive from a study of T cells in Graves' hyperthyroidism and ophthalmopathy. Whole-study findings and limits: Ophthalmopathy was identified by the model a median about 6.4 months ahead of onset.

This receptor was obtained from a woman aged 45-65 years with Graves' hyperthyroidism that later progressed to Graves' ophthalmopathy. Sequencing was carried out using blood. The V and J genes are TRBV14 and TRBJ2-3; TRBD2 is a possible D gene (6 bases). The CDR3 DNA reads as TGTGCCAGCAGCCAAGGACTAGTAGGCACAGATACGCAGTATTTT. Its protein product is CASSQGLVGTDTQYF.